This TCR beta chain derives from a study of chemoradiotherapy in HPV16-positive cancers. This CDR3 is 14 amino acids long. The V and J ends lost 5 bases and 1 base respectively, with 12 bases between them. Germline V gene lookup returns CDR1 SEHNR and CDR2 FQNEAQ (reference sequence). Measured with immunoSEQ multiplex PCR; TCRdb has only the in-frame clones, and not every one. The repertoire has several thousand clones, roughly 79% of them found once; the top ten carry 7.4%. This clonotype was sampled from a human donor with HPV-associated anogenital cancer. The sample was acquired from a patient who underwent chemoradiotherapy. This rearrangement joins TRBV7-9 to TRBJ2-7; D is undetermined. CDR3 sequence reads: CASSTSGRSYEQYF. In DNA form, the CDR3 reads TGTGCCAGCAGCACCTCCGGGCGATCCTACGAGCAGTACTTC.